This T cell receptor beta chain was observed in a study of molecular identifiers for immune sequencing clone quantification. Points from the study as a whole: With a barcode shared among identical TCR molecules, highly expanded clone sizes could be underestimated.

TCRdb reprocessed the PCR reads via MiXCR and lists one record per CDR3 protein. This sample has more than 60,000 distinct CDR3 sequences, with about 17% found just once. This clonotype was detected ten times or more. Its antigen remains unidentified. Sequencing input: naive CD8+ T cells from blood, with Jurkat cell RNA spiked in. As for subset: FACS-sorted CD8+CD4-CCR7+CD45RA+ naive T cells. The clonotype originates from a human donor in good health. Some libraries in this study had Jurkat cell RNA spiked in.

CDR3 sequence reads: CATSGSFNQPQHF. The CDR3 nucleotides are TGTGCCACCTCTGGTTCTTTCAATCAGCCCCAGCATTTT. The chain couples TRBV15 to TRBJ1-5; D gene unclear. The V and J ends lost 8 bases and 3 bases respectively, with 11 bases between them. The CDR3 sequence is 13 residues long. Germline V gene sequence: CDR1 LNHNV, CDR2 YYDKDF (reference sequence).